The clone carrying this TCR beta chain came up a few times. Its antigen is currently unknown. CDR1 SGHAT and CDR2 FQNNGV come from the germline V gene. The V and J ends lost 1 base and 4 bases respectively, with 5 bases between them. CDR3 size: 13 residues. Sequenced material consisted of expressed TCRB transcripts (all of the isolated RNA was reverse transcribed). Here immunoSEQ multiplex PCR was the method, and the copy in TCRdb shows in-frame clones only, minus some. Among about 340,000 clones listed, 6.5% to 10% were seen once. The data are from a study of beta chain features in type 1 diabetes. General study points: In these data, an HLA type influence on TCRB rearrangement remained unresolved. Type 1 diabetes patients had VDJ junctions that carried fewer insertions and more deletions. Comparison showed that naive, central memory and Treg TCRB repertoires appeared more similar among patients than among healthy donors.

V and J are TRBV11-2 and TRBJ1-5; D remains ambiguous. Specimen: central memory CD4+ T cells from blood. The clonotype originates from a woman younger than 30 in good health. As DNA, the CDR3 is TGTGCCAGCAGCTTAGTAGGGAATCAGCCCCAGCATTTT. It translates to CASSLVGNQPQHF. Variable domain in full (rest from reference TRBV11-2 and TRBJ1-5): EAGVAQSPRYKIIEKRQSVAFWCNPISGHATLYWYQQILGQGPKLLIQFQNNGVVDDSQLPKDRFSAERLKGVDSTLKIQPAKLEDSAVYLCASSLVGNQPQHFGDGTRLSIL.